Presented here are 15 T cell receptor beta chains from one specimen sequenced in a study of cytomegalovirus exposure and HLA in healthy donors. Researchers ran the PCR with 60 Vbeta and 13 Jbeta primers. Data came from immunoSEQ multiplex PCR; TCRdb stores just in-frame clones and leaves some out. The table includes around 97,000 clones, approximately 79% detected once. Sequencing used PBMCs. All receptors derive from a man between 45 and 60 years old in good health and CMV-seropositive.

In DNA form, the CDR3 reads TGTGCCAGCAGTTTTCTAGCGGGAGGTTGGAATGAGCAGTTCTTC. Protein product: CASSFLAGGWNEQFF. The chain employs TRBV28 and TRBJ2-1, with TRBD2 identical over 11 bases. The V gene end was trimmed by 3 bases and the J gene end by 7 bases; junction bases not matched to a gene: 5. The CDR3 is 15 residues long. In germline, CDR1 is MDHEN, CDR2 SYDVKM. The full variable domain, completed using reference TRBV28 and TRBJ2-1, is DVKVTQSSRYLVKRTGEKVFLECVQDMDHENMFWYRQDPGLGLRLIYFSYDVKMKEKGDIPEGYSVSREKKERFSLILESASTNQTSMYLCASSFLAGGWNEQFFGPGTRLTVL.

This clone was picked up one time. The gene calls are TRBV18 and TRBJ1-1; D is unclear. CDR3 length: 15 residues. V was cut by 2 bases and J by 0 bases, with 10 bases left in between. Germline V CDR1 and CDR2: KGHSH, LQKENI. CDR3 sequence reads: CASSPAGGMNTEAFF. DNA for the CDR3: TGTGCCAGCTCACCAGCCGGAGGGATGAACACTGAAGCTTTCTTT.

This clone was recorded once. The chain has TRBV28 and TRBJ1-2; D call uncertain. With 3 bases removed from V and 5 bases from J, the gap between germline ends came to 13 bases. Germline assignment: CDR1 MDHEN and CDR2 SYDVKM. CDR3 length: 14 amino acids. The CDR3 region is CASSFLSFSYGYTF. CDR3 coding DNA: TGTGCCAGCAGTTTCCTATCTTTTAGTTATGGCTACACCTTC.

This chain joins TRBV18 and TRBJ2-5; D ambiguous. The CDR3 runs to 12 residues. Trimming cost V 0 bases and J 5 bases, with 4 bases left between them. CDR1 is KGHSH and CDR2 is LQKENI in the germline V gene. CDR3 DNA: TGTGCCAGCTCACCACCAGAGGAGACCCAGTACTTC. The encoded protein is CASSPPEETQYF.

V and J are TRBV7-8 and TRBJ2-2; possible D gene TRBD1, 6 bases. Trimming removed 0 bases at V and 0 bases at J, with 8 bases between. CDR3 length: 16 residues. Per germline, CDR1 SGHVS and CDR2 FQNEAQ. The CDR3 loop is CASSLAGHSNTGELFF. Here the CDR3 DNA reads TGTGCCAGCAGCTTAGCGGGACACTCGAACACCGGGGAGCTGTTTTTT.

The chain joins TRBV6-1 to TRBJ2-7; no reliable D call. V was cut by 3 bases and J by 2 bases, with 8 bases left in between. The germline CDR1 and CDR2 sequences are MNHNS and SASEGT. This CDR3 has 13 residues. The DNA of the CDR3 is TGTGCCAGCAGTGAGAGCCTCCCCTACGAGCAGTACTTC. It specifies CASSESLPYEQYF.

The chain carries TRBV29-1 and TRBJ2-1, with TRBD2 matching 8 bases. Germline CDR1 SQVTM, CDR2 ANQGSEA. J gave up 1 base and V 7 bases, and 9 bases lay outside the gene matches. The CDR3 has 15 amino acids. The CDR3 coding sequence is TGCAGCGAGGGGTTAGCGGGGCATTCCTACAATGAGCAGTTCTTC. This sequence encodes CSEGLAGHSYNEQFF.

This clone came up once. The rearrangement uses TRBV9 and TRBJ1-3; D not certain. The germline gives CDR1 SGDLS, CDR2 YYNGEE. V lost 1 base, J lost 2 bases, and 4 bases lay in between. CDR3 length: 13 amino acids. The CDR3 DNA reads as TGTGCCAGCAGCGTAAACACTGGAAACACCATATATTTT. This codes for CASSVNTGNTIYF.

The chain carries TRBV27 and TRBJ1-5; no definite D call. V was cut by 2 bases and J by 5 bases, with 13 bases left in between. There are 15 residues in the CDR3. Germline-derived CDR1 and CDR2 are MNHEY and SMNVEV (reference sequence). The CDR3 coding sequence is TGTGCCAGCAGTTTAGATAGCGGCCAGGATCAGCCCCAGCATTTT. Translation: CASSLDSGQDQPQHF.

This clone was found once. The V and J genes are TRBV5-1 and TRBJ2-5, with D maybe TRBD2 (5 bases). Germline lookup yields CDR1 SGHRS and CDR2 YFSETQ. V was shortened by 3 bases and J by 1 base, with 13 bases between the two germline ends. The CDR3 runs to 15 residues. In nucleotides, the CDR3 is TGCGCCAGCAGCTCCATCGGGGTGTCCCAAGAGACCCAGTACTTC. It codes for CASSSIGVSQETQYF.

Notes on this clone: Other nucleotide sequences in the sample specify the same CDR3. The CDR3 DNA is TGCGCCAGCAGCTTGACGGGGGACACTGAAGCTTTCTTT. Residues: CASSLTGDTEAFF. V gene TRBV5-1 combines with J gene TRBJ1-1; D possibly corresponds to TRBD1 (5 bases). CDR3 size: 13 residues. CDR1 and CDR2 from the germline V gene are SGHRS and YFSETQ. The V end lost 1 base, the J end lost 3 bases, and 7 bases lay between the germline ends.

J is TRBJ2-5 and V is TRBV29-1, with 13 bases lining up with TRBD2. CDR1 and CDR2 (germline): SQVTM, ANQGSEA. V gave up 3 bases and J gave up 1 base; unmatched junction bases: 20. This CDR3 is built from 21 residues. The CDR3 DNA reads TGCAGCGTTGAGGCCGGGACAGCGATTGGGACTAGCGGGAAATCCCAAGAGACCCAGTACTTC. Residues: CSVEAGTAIGTSGKSQETQYF.

This chain connects TRBV2 to TRBJ2-1; TRBD2 matches 7 bases. This CDR3 region has 16 residues. Germline loops: CDR1 SNHLY, CDR2 FYNNEI. V gave up 2 bases and J gave up 4 bases; unmatched junction bases: 8. The CDR3 DNA sequence: TGTGCCAGCAGTGAATGGGGGGGAGGGCCATACAATGAGCAGTTCTTC. Translating gives CASSEWGGGPYNEQFF.

The V gene is TRBV21-1, the J gene TRBJ2-1; the table gives TRBD2 as D, unverified against the DNA. TRBV21-1 is a pseudogene segment. The CDR3 sequence is 14 residues long. The DNA of the CDR3 is TGTGCCAGCAGCCATTACTACAAGTACAATGAGCAGTTCTTC. It yields the protein CASSHYYKYNEQFF.

The chain uses TRBV10-3 and TRBJ2-5; a possible D gene is TRBD1 (6 bases). The closer fit of TRBJ2-7 to the DNA end suggests the J call may be wrong. This CDR3 is 15 amino acids long. The germline V gene has CDR1 ENHRY and CDR2 SYGVKD. Written as DNA, the CDR3 is TGTGCCATCAGTGTATCTGGGGGCCTCTCCTACGAGCAGTACTTC. Its translation is CAISVSGGLSYEQYF.